A single sample gave rise to the 13 T cell receptor beta chains below, sequenced in a study of T-cell memory formation after mild COVID-19. Using its own MiXCR run on the 5' RACE reads, TCRdb lists one record per CDR3 protein. The sample comprises roughly 500,000 distinct CDR3 sequences, over 20% of which are singletons, and about 12% rests with the top ten. Sequences were obtained from PBMCs or a T cell subset sorted from them (not recorded which). The receptors come from an adult woman who had mild COVID-19 (a few samples of this study predate the infection). Cell type and time point are not known.

This clonotype was seen a handful of times. The chain combines TRBV12-3 or TRBV12-4 with TRBJ2-5; 9 bases agree with TRBD1. The CDR3 length is 13 residues. The junction had 4 bases not matched to a gene; V was cut back by 8 bases and J by 3 bases. The CDR3 here is CASGRQGEETQYF. CDR3 DNA sequence: TGTGCCAGCGGACGACAGGGGGAAGAGACCCAGTACTTC.

This clonotype has more than one count but fewer than ten. This sequence joins TRBV5-1 and TRBJ2-5; 8 bases are a match to TRBD1. V was pared by 0 bases and J by 4 bases, with 8 bases of the junction left unmatched. This CDR3 is 16 amino acids long. Germline values: CDR1 SGHRS, CDR2 YFSETQ. CDR3 residues: CASSLGGRGQGETQYF. Written as DNA, the CDR3 is TGCGCCAGCAGCTTGGGTGGCAGGGGGCAAGGAGAGACCCAGTACTTC.

The CDR3 loop reads CASSIKRGEGGNQPQHF. The CDR3 DNA reads as TGTGCCAGTAGTATAAAGCGGGGGGAGGGTGGCAATCAGCCCCAGCATTTT. V gene TRBV19 combines with J gene TRBJ1-5; TRBD1 might be the D (5 bases). Germline V CDR1 and CDR2: LNHDA, SQIVND (reference sequence). Trimming took off 2 bases at V and 2 bases at J, with 16 bases between the two ends. CDR3 length: 17 amino acids.

This clonotype was seen more than once but under ten times. This rearrangement joins TRBV29-1 to TRBJ2-2, with D possibly being TRBD2 (6 bases). CDR3 length: 17 residues. The germline gives CDR1 SQVTM, CDR2 ANQGSEA. V lost 0 bases and J lost 0, with 14 bases in between. The CDR3 protein is CSVEDPSGLPNTGELFF. The DNA for the CDR3 is TGCAGCGTTGAAGATCCGTCGGGACTTCCGAACACCGGGGAGCTGTTTTTT.

The J gene is TRBJ2-1, the V gene TRBV6-6; D ambiguous. V shed 6 bases and J shed 0 bases, with 15 bases lying between them. The germline V gene encodes CDR1 MNHNY and CDR2 SVGAGI (reference sequence). This CDR3 contains 16 residues. The CDR3 spells CASSLLSGSSYNEQFF. The CDR3 DNA reads TGTGCCAGCAGCCTACTGTCGGGTAGCTCCTACAATGAGCAGTTCTTC.

This sequence joins TRBV6-5 and TRBJ1-2; D not certain. Trimming removed 0 bases at V and 4 bases at J, with 12 bases between. The germline V gene encodes CDR1 MNHEY and CDR2 SVGAGI. The CDR3 sequence is 15 residues long. The CDR3, as DNA: TGTGCCAGCAGTTACTCAGGCACCTTCATCTATGGCTACACCTTC. It is translated as CASSYSGTFIYGYTF.

This clonotype was detected a few times. The CDR3 nucleotides read TGTGCCAGCAGTATACTCATGCCGGGACTAGGGAATACAGATACGCAGTATTTT. Protein product: CASSILMPGLGNTDTQYF. The chain recombines TRBV6-2 or TRBV6-3 with TRBJ2-3; 8 bases map to TRBD2. The germline CDR1 and CDR2 sequences are MNHEY and SVGEGT. The V and J ends lost 5 bases and 3 bases, in that order; junction bases with no gene match: 16. The CDR3 extends over 18 amino acids.

V usage is TRBV24-1 and J usage is TRBJ1-1; perhaps TRBD1 as D (6 bases). The V gene's germline CDR1 is KGHDR and CDR2 SFDVKD. CDR3 size: 11 residues. Between the trimmed V and J ends, which lost 6 bases and 8 bases, there was a span of 9 bases. The CDR3 loop is CATSRGNEAFF. The CDR3 DNA follows: TGTGCCACCAGTAGGGGGAACGAAGCTTTCTTT.

V and J are TRBV10-3 and TRBJ2-5, with no clear D. The CDR3 totals 12 residues. The germline V and J ends were trimmed by 3 bases and 5 bases, with 7 bases remaining between them. CDR1 is ENHRY, CDR2 SYGVKD, per germline. The CDR3, as DNA: TGTGCCATCAGTGAAATACTCGAGACCCAGTACTTC. As protein: CAISEILETQYF.

This clonotype was seen many times. The V and J genes are TRBV7-6 and TRBJ2-1; 13 bases fit TRBD2. With 1 base clipped from V and 8 bases from J, the junction kept 5 bases outside the gene matches. The CDR3 has 16 residues. The germline CDR1 and CDR2 sequences are SGHVS and FNYEAQ. As DNA, the CDR3 is TGTGCCAGCAGCTTAGTGACTAGCGGGGGGTGGGATGAGCAGTTCTTC. Its translation is CASSLVTSGGWDEQFF.

This clonotype was seen more than once but under ten times. The chain combines TRBV18 with TRBJ2-5; D possibly corresponds to TRBD2 (6 bases). Per the germline V gene, CDR1 is KGHSH and CDR2 is LQKENI. The CDR3 extends over 13 amino acids. With 6 bases removed from V and 5 bases from J, the gap between germline ends came to 13 bases. The CDR3 DNA reads TGTGCCAGCTCGTTGAGGAGGGGTGAGACCCAGTACTTC. Its translation is CASSLRRGETQYF.

The chain is built from TRBV5-1 and TRBJ2-1; 8 bases match TRBD2. The CDR3 extends over 15 amino acids. Germline CDR1 is SGHRS and CDR2 is YFSETQ. V dropped 2 bases and J dropped 7; count of bases not matched to a gene: 8. The CDR3 region has the DNA TGCGCCAGCAGCTTTAAACCCGGGGGGGGAAATGAGCAGTTCTTC. It yields the protein CASSFKPGGGNEQFF.

This clonotype has just a few counts. The rearrangement uses TRBV30 and TRBJ1-5; D call uncertain. Looked up from germline, CDR1 is GTSNPN and CDR2 is SVGIG (reference sequence). V was trimmed by 0 bases and J by 5 bases, leaving 11 bases between them. This CDR3 contains 14 residues. CDR3 nucleotide sequence: TGTGCCTGGAGTGTACGGCGAGGGTATCAGCCCCAGCATTTT. Translation gives CAWSVRRGYQPQHF.